This T cell receptor (beta chain) was sequenced in a study of T cells after posttransplantation cyclophosphamide. Broader study findings: Donor CD8+ memory clones often dominated recipient blood repertoires at later times. Skin or GI-infiltrating T cells shared few TRB sequences with blood. TRB clonality was highly associated with recipient CMV seropositivity and reactivation.

Cyclophosphamide on days +3 and +4 followed busulfan-fludarabine conditioning and a marrow graft. Sequencing was performed with immunoSEQ multiplex PCR; in TCRdb, only in-frame clones are kept and a portion is missing. The table includes some 7,300 clones, 70% to 85% detected once. This CDR3 has 14 amino acids. The V gene's germline CDR1 is MNHEY and CDR2 SVGAGI. The ends were cut back, 5 bases at V and 5 bases at J, with 16 bases in the middle. This clone was seen more than once but under ten times. Its antigen is not known. The V gene is TRBV6-5, the J gene TRBJ2-7; possible D gene TRBD1, 5 bases. This clonotype was sampled from a female patient aged 50-59 years who received an allogeneic stem cell transplant from a related donor, was CMV-positive, and had no GVHD. Some of the T cells might come from the graft donor. Here the sequenced sample was PBMCs, taken after allogeneic stem cell transplant with posttransplant cyclophosphamide. The CDR3 DNA is TGTGCCAGCAGTAGGCCAGGGTCCGGACACGAGCAGTACTTC. Translating gives CASSRPGSGHEQYF.